Listed below are T cell receptor beta chains from one sample, sequenced in a study of response to subunit inactivated influenza vaccine. In TCRdb, the RT-PCR reads were re-called with MiXCR into one record per CDR3 protein. In the table there are about 170,000 distinct CDR3 sequences, 10% to 15% of which are singletons. The same sample was also used in a study of T cells expressing NK-cell markers.

Sequenced material: CD8+ T cells sorted from PBMCs, taken approximately 13 days after vaccination. These receptors all stem from a middle-aged man who received an inactivated influenza vaccine. Both conserved end residues are part of each CDR3.

v_call,cdr3_aa
TRBV12-3/TRBV12-4,CASTKAGAYNEQFF
TRBV2,CASGAPGGVNTGELFF
TRBV11-2,CASSTTTGGGYNEQFF
TRBV5-1,CASSLDPGTGLTEAFF
TRBV28,CASSFGHPGNTIYF
TRBV30,CAWSTGPQAEQYF
TRBV13,CASSFTSRDTDTQYF
TRBV5-1,CASSLVVWETQYF
TRBV9,CASSVGTGGLHEQYF
TRBV24-1,CATSDPREYNEQFF
TRBV6-1,CASSETPATNEKLFF
TRBV7-2,CASSGSSYEQYF
TRBV6-5,CASSSSGTGFSYEQYF
TRBV2,CASSVGQGYYEQYF